A selection of T cell receptor beta chains follows, all from one sample in a study of CD8+ T cells in alopecia areata. Generated by immunoSEQ multiplex PCR, the TCRdb table keeps only in-frame clones and is missing some. The data show roughly 200,000 clones, with about 53% seen just once and 11% held by the top ten. The sequenced sample was CD8+ T cells sorted from blood, obtained at week 24, from a patient treated with tofacitinib. The receptors derive from a human donor with alopecia areata. Each CDR3 is given with its conserved first and last residue. D genes are given only for firm matches. Clone size is not always given. Where it is, it says once, few, many or a class for expanded clones.

CDR3 | DNA | size | J | V | D
CASSLTTSGGLEEQYF | TGTGCCAGCAGCTTGACGACTAGCGGGGGACTGGAAGAGCAGTACTTC | once | TRBJ2-7 | TRBV5-6 | TRBD2
CASSGTGEQYF | TGTGCCAGCAGCGGAACAGGGGAGCAGTACTTC | . | TRBJ2-7 | TRBV9 | .
CASSLAGQGASGANVLTF | TGCGCCAGCAGCTTGGCGGGACAGGGGGCGTCTGGGGCCAACGTCCTGACTTTC | few | TRBJ2-6 | TRBV5-1 | TRBD1
CASSYEGDTQYF | TGTGCCAGCAGTTACGAGGGAGATACGCAGTATTTT | . | TRBJ2-3 | TRBV6-5 | .
CAISGINGYTF | TGTGCCATCAGTGGGATTAATGGCTACACCTTC | . | TRBJ1-2 | TRBV10-3 | .
CASSLVQGQAFF | TGTGCCAGCAGCTTGGTCCAGGGACAAGCTTTCTTT | . | TRBJ1-1 | TRBV5-1 | .
CASSEQYF | TGTGCCAGCAGCGAGCAGTACTTC | . | TRBJ2-7 | TRBV27 | .
CASSLNMDTEAFF | TGTGCCAGCAGCCTTAACATGGACACTGAAGCTTTCTTT | few | TRBJ1-1 | TRBV5-6 | .
CASSMNRNQPQHF | TGTGCCAGCAGCATGAACCGCAATCAGCCCCAGCATTTT | . | TRBJ1-5 | TRBV7-2 | .
CAISESRQNPPNEQFF | TGTGCCATCAGTGAGTCGAGGCAGAACCCCCCCAATGAGCAGTTCTTC | . | TRBJ2-1 | TRBV10-3 | .
CSAQGSGNTIYF | TGCAGCGCCCAGGGCTCTGGAAACACCATATATTTT | . | TRBJ1-3 | TRBV29-1 | .
CSVVVVSSYEQYF | TGCAGCGTTGTGGTCGTCAGCTCCTACGAGCAGTACTTC | . | TRBJ2-7 | TRBV29-1 | .
CAWSVALQGGRYTF | TGTGCCTGGAGTGTAGCTTTGCAGGGTGGTCGCTACACCTTC | . | TRBJ1-2 | TRBV30 | .
CASSQDTVGFAEAFF | TGCGCCAGCAGCCAAGATACGGTAGGCTTTGCTGAAGCTTTCTTT | few | TRBJ1-1 | TRBV4-3 | .